The clone carrying this TCR beta chain was detected only once. As yet, its antigen is unknown. These data come from a study of cytomegalovirus exposure and HLA in healthy donors. Findings of the study overall: With high specificity and sensitivity, the classifier reportedly diagnosed cytomegalovirus status.

TCRdb's table, derived via immunoSEQ multiplex PCR, lists solely in-frame clones and lacks some. The sample gives fewer than 65,000 clones, 75% to 90% of which show up once; around 16% is in the top ten. From germline, CDR1 is SGHVS and CDR2 FQNEAQ. V was cut by 2 bases and J by 7 bases, with 12 bases left in between. The CDR3 loop spans 15 amino acids. This chain connects TRBV7-8 to TRBJ1-6; D is perhaps TRBD1 (5 bases). Sequenced sample: PBMCs. The sequence derives from a woman aged 18-30 years in good health and CMV-seronegative. The CDR3: CASSLWGQANSPLHF. The CDR3 DNA sequence: TGTGCCAGCAGCTTATGGGGCCAGGCGAATTCACCCCTCCACTTT.